Listed below are T cell receptor beta chains from one sample, sequenced in a study of T cell responses to AZD1222 COVID-19 vaccine. The protocol was immunoSEQ multiplex PCR, while the TCRdb copy is restricted to in-frame clones and leaves out a portion. This sample has about 100,000 clones, with 85% to 90% found just once. Sequencing used peripheral blood, obtained on day 0 of AZD1222 vaccination. These receptors were taken from an adult in good health. Both conserved end residues are part of each CDR3. Each record gives: J gene, clone size, CDR3 length, D gene, V gene, CDR3 protein, CDR3 DNA. The D gene is left open where the match is weak. Clone size is stated in some rows and not others, as once, few, many or a class when expanded.

>TRBJ2-3|.|16|TRBD1|TRBV5-6
CASSRTGTGAMDTQYF
TGTGCCAGCAGCAGAACCGGGACAGGGGCGATGGATACGCAGTATTTT
>TRBJ1-5|.|14|TRBD1|TRBV7-6
CASSQSGQLEPQHF
TGTGCCAGCAGCCAATCGGGACAGTTGGAGCCCCAGCATTTT
>TRBJ2-7|.|15|TRBD1|TRBV18
CASSLDRGSSYEQYF
TGTGCCAGCTCCCTTGACAGGGGGAGCTCCTACGAGCAGTACTTC
>TRBJ2-5|.|16|TRBD1|TRBV5-1
CASRSGTGIWHETQYF
TGCGCCAGCAGGTCCGGGACAGGGATATGGCACGAGACCCAGTACTTC
>TRBJ1-2|.|13|.|TRBV11-2
CASSWGQAGGYTF
TGTGCCAGCAGCTGGGGACAAGCGGGGGGCTACACCTTC
>TRBJ1-1|.|14|.|TRBV7-8
CASSFLRVDTEAFF
TGTGCCAGCAGCTTCCTTCGGGTGGACACTGAAGCTTTCTTT
>TRBJ2-3|.|15|.|TRBV11-1
CASSLGRHREDTQYF
TGTGCCAGCAGCTTGGGCCGCCACAGGGAAGATACGCAGTATTTT
>TRBJ2-7|.|15|.|TRBV7-2
CASSPSPGFYYEQYF
TGTGCCAGCAGCCCATCACCAGGGTTCTACTACGAGCAGTACTTC
>TRBJ2-1|.|12|.|TRBV29-1
CSTRRWPNEQFF
TGCAGCACCCGAAGGTGGCCCAATGAGCAGTTCTTC
>TRBJ2-3|.|14|TRBD2|TRBV29-1
CSVASGLSTDTQYF
TGCAGCGTGGCTAGCGGTCTTAGCACAGATACGCAGTATTTT
>TRBJ1-3|.|15|.|TRBV4-2
CASSQDWGSGNTIYF
TGTGCCAGCAGCCAAGATTGGGGCTCTGGAAACACCATATATTTT
>TRBJ2-3|once|14|.|TRBV18
CASSPELLADTQYF
TGTGCCAGCTCACCGGAGCTCCTCGCCGATACGCAGTATTTT
>TRBJ2-7|.|11|.|TRBV3-1/TRBV3-2
CASSQGHEQYF
TGTGCCAGCAGCCAAGGTCACGAGCAGTACTTC
>TRBJ2-7|.|14|TRBD1|TRBV10-3
CAIRPGQELYEQYF
TGTGCCATCAGGCCGGGACAGGAACTCTACGAGCAGTACTTC
>TRBJ1-5|.|15|TRBD1|TRBV7-2
CASSSTGVSNQPQHF
TGTGCCAGCAGCTCAACAGGGGTGAGCAATCAGCCCCAGCATTTT
>TRBJ1-1|.|15|.|TRBV18
CASSPVQVQNTEAFF
TGTGCCAGCTCACCAGTACAGGTACAGAACACTGAAGCTTTCTTT